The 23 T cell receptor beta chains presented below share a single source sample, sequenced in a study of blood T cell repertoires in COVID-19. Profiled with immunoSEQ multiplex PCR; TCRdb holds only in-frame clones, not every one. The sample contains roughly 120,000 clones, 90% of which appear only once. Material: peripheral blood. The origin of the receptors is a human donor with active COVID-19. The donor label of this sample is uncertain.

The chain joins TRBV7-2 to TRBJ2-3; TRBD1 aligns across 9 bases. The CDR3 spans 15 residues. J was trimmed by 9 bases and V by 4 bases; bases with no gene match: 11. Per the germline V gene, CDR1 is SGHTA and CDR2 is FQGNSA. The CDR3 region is CASSSPTTDRGTQYF. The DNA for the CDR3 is TGTGCCAGCAGCTCCCCCACCACGGACAGGGGAACGCAGTATTTT.

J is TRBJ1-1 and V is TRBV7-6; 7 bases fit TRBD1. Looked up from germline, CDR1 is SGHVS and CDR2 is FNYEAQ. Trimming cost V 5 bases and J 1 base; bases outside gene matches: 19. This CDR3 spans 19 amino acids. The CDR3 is CASSTPGVMGGQQNTEAFF. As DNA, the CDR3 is TGTGCCAGCAGCACTCCAGGGGTGATGGGGGGACAGCAGAACACTGAAGCTTTCTTT.

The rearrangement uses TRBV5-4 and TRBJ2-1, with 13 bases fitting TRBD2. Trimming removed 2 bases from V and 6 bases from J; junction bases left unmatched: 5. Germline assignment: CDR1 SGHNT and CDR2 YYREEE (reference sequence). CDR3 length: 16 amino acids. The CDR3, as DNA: TGTGCCAGCAGCTTCGGACTAGCGGGGGCCTCCAATGAGCAGTTCTTC. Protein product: CASSFGLAGASNEQFF.

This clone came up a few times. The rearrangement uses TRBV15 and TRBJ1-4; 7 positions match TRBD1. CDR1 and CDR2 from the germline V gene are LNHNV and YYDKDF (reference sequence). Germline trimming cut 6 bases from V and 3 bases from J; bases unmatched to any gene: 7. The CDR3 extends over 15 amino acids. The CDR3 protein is CATRSRQGSNEKLFF. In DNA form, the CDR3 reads TGTGCCACCAGATCTAGACAGGGATCTAATGAAAAACTGTTTTTT.

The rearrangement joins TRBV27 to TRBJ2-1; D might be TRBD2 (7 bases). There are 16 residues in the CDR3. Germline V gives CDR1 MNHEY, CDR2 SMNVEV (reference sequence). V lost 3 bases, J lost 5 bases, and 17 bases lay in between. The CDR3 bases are TGTGCCAGCAGTTTCCTCGTGGGGGGGCACGACAATGAGCAGTTCTTC. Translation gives CASSFLVGGHDNEQFF.

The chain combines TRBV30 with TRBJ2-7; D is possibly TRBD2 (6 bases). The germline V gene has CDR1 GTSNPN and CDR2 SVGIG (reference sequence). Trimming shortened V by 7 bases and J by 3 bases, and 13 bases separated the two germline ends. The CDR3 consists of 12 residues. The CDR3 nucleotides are TGTGCCTTACAACTCGGGGGCTACGAGCAGTACTTC. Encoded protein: CALQLGGYEQYF.

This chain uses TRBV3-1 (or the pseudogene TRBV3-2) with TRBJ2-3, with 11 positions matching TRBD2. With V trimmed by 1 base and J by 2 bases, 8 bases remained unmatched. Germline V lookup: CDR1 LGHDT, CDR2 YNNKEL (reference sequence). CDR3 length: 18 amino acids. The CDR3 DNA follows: TGTGCCAGCAGCCAAGGTACTAGCGGGGGTAGACCCACAGATACGCAGTATTTT. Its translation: CASSQGTSGGRPTDTQYF.

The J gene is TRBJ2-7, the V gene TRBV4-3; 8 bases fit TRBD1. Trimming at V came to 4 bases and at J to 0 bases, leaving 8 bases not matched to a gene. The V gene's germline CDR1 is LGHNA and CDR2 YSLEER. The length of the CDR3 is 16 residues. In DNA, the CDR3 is TGCGCCAGCAGCCTTAACAGGGGGTCAAGCTCCTACGAGCAGTACTTC. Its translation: CASSLNRGSSSYEQYF.

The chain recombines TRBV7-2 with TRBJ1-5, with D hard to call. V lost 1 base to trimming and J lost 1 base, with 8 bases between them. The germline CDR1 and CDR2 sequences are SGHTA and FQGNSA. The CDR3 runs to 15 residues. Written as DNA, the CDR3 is TGTGCCAGCAGCTTAGGTGAGATAAGCAATCAGCCCCAGCATTTT. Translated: CASSLGEISNQPQHF.

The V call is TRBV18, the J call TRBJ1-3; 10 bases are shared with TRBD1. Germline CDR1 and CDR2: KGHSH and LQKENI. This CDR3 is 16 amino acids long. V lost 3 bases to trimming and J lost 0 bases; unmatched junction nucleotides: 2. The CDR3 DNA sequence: TGTGCCAGCTCACCCGGGACAGGGGACTCTGGAAACACCATATATTTT. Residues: CASSPGTGDSGNTIYF.

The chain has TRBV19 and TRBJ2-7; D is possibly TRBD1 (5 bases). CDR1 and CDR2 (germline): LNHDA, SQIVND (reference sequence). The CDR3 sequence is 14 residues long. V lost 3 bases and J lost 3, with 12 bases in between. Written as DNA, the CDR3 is TGTGCCAGTAGTATTTTTCCCGACAGCTACGAGCAGTACTTC. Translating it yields CASSIFPDSYEQYF.

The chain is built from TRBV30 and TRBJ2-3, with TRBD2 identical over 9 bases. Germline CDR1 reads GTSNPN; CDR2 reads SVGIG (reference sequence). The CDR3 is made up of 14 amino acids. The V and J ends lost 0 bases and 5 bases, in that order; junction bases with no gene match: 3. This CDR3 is CAWSVKAGGDTQYF. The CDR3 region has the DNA TGTGCCTGGAGTGTGAAAGCGGGGGGAGATACGCAGTATTTT.

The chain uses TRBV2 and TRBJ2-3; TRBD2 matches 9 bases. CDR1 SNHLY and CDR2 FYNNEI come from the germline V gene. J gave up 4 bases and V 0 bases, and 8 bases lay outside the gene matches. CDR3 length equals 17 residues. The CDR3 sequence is CASSEAQFSGGADTQYF. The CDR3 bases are TGTGCCAGCAGTGAAGCGCAGTTTAGCGGGGGAGCAGATACGCAGTATTTT.

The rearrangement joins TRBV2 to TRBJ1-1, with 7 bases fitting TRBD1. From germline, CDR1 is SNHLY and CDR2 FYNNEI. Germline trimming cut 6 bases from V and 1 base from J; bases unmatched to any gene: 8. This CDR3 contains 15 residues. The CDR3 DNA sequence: TGTGCCAGCAGGCCGGGACAGCATACGAACACTGAAGCTTTCTTT. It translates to CASRPGQHTNTEAFF.

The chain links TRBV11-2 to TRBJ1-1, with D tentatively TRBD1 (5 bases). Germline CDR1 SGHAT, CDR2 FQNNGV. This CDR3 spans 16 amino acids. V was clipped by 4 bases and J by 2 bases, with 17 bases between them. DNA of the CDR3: TGTGCCAGCAGCTCCCCGCATGACAGTACAAACACTGAAGCTTTCTTT. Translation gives CASSSPHDSTNTEAFF.

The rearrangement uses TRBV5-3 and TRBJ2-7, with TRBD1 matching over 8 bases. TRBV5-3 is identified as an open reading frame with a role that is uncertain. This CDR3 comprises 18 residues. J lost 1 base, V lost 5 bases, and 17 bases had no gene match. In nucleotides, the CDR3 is TGTGCCAGAAGGCCGTTGGAAGACACAGGGGGACGGTCCTACGAGCAGTACTTC. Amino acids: CARRPLEDTGGRSYEQYF.

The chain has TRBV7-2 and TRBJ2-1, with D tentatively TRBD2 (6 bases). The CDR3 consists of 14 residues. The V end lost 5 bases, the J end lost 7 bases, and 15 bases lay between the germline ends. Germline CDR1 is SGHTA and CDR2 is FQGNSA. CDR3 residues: CASSPGTRYNEQFF. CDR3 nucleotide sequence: TGTGCCAGCAGCCCCGGGACTCGTTATAATGAGCAGTTCTTC.

As DNA, the CDR3 is TGTGCCACCAGCACGAGAGGACTAGCGGGGGAACAGAGGGGTGAGCAGTTCTTC. Its translation is CATSTRGLAGEQRGEQFF. The chain joins TRBV15 to TRBJ2-1, with 13 bases fitting TRBD2. The CDR3 is 18 amino acids. CDR1 LNHNV and CDR2 YYDKDF come from the germline V gene (reference sequence). Unmatched junction bases numbered 15, after V lost 4 bases and J lost 9 bases.

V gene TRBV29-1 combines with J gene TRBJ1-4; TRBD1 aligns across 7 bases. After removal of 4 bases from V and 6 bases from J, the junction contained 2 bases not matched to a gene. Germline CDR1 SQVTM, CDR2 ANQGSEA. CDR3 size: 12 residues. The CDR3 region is CSVGGQDEKLFF. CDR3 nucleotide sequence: TGCAGCGTTGGCGGACAGGATGAAAAACTGTTTTTT.

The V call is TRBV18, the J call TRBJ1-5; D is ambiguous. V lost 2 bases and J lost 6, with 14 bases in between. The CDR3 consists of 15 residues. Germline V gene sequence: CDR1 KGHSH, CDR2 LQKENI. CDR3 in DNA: TGTGCCAGCTCACCAGTGAAGGCAGGAGGTCAGCCCCAGCATTTT. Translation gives CASSPVKAGGQPQHF.

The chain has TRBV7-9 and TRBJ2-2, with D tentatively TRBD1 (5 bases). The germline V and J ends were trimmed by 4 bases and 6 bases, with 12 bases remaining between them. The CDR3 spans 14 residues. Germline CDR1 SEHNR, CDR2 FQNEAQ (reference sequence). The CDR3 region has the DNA TGTGCCAGCAGCTCGACAGCCCCGGCCGGGGAGCTGTTTTTT. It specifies CASSSTAPAGELFF.

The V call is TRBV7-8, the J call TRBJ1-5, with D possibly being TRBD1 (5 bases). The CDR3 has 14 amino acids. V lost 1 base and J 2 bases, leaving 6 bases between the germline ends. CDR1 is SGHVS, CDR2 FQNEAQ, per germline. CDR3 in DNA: TGTGCCAGCAGCTTAGTAGGGGGCAATCAGCCCCAGCATTTT. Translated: CASSLVGGNQPQHF.

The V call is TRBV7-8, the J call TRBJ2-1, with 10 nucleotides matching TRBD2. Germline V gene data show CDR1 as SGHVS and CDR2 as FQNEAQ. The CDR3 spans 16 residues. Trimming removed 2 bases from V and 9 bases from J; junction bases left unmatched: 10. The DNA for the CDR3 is TGTGCCAGCAGCTTAAGGACTAGCGGACCCCTCACTGAGCAGTTCTTC. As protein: CASSLRTSGPLTEQFF.